A selection of T cell receptor beta chains follows, all from one sample in a study of blood T cell repertoires in COVID-19. The repertoire was sequenced with immunoSEQ multiplex PCR; TCRdb's copy has only in-frame clones and lacks some. The sample has hundreds of thousands of clones, roughly 84% seen once; the top ten hold 2.1%. Material for sequencing was peripheral blood. The receptors derive from a woman aged 40 to 50 who had recovered from COVID-19. Each CDR3 is given with its conserved first and last residue. A D gene is named only where the DNA matches it firmly. Expanded clones get a size class; other rows say once, few or many, or leave the size out.

j_call cdr3_length clone_size v_call d_call cdr3_aa cdr3_nt
TRBJ1-2 14 NA TRBV28 NA CASRTDLYSYGYTF TGTGCCAGCAGGACAGATTTATATTCCTATGGCTACACCTTC
TRBJ1-5 15 NA TRBV5-6 NA CASSLLGNSNQPQHF TGTGCCAGCAGCTTGCTCGGTAATAGCAATCAGCCCCAGCATTTT
TRBJ2-1 14 NA TRBV30 NA CAWSVWGDYNEQFF TGTGCCTGGAGTGTATGGGGGGACTACAATGAGCAGTTCTTC
TRBJ1-5 15 NA TRBV2 NA CASSDRGNGNQPQHF TGTGCCAGCAGTGATAGGGGGAATGGCAATCAGCCCCAGCATTTT
TRBJ1-1 14 NA TRBV27 TRBD1 CASSPRSGGTEAFF TGTGCCAGCAGTCCCCGTTCAGGGGGCACTGAAGCTTTCTTT
TRBJ2-7 14 few TRBV7-9 NA CASSFGGTSYEQYF TGTGCCAGCAGCTTTGGAGGGACCTCCTACGAGCAGTACTTC
TRBJ2-7 14 once TRBV6-6 TRBD2 CASLGEGGSYEQYF TGTGCCAGTTTGGGGGAGGGCGGATCCTACGAGCAGTACTTC
TRBJ2-7 15 NA TRBV5-6 NA CASSLGQRHLYEQYF TGTGCCAGCAGCTTGGGCCAGCGGCATCTCTACGAGCAGTACTTC
TRBJ1-1 15 NA TRBV27 TRBD1 CASSLGTGGRTEAFF TGTGCCAGCAGTTTAGGGACAGGGGGCCGTACTGAAGCTTTCTTT
TRBJ1-4 14 NA TRBV5-1 NA CASSFGTDNEKLFF TGCGCCAGCAGCTTCGGTACAGATAATGAAAAACTGTTTTTT
TRBJ2-7 14 NA TRBV29-1 TRBD1 CSVEFWDRGNEQYF TGCAGCGTTGAATTTTGGGACAGGGGAAACGAGCAGTACTTC
TRBJ2-7 15 few TRBV2 TRBD1 CASSEAGQRSYEQYF TGTGCCAGCAGTGAAGCGGGACAGCGCTCCTACGAGCAGTACTTC
TRBJ1-5 13 NA TRBV30 TRBD1 CAWRDRENQPQHF TGTGCCTGGAGGGACAGGGAGAATCAGCCCCAGCATTTT
TRBJ1-1 14 NA TRBV27 NA CASSRGSRRTEAFF TGTGCCAGCAGTAGGGGATCTCGACGCACTGAAGCTTTCTTT
TRBJ2-4 13 NA TRBV5-8 NA CASSSRQSGIQYF TGTGCCAGCAGCTCAAGACAATCCGGCATTCAGTACTTC
TRBJ2-4 13 once TRBV29-1 NA CSAEGRGANIQYF TGCAGCGCAGAAGGCCGGGGGGCGAACATTCAGTACTTC
TRBJ2-7 17 once TRBV6-1 TRBD2 CASSERVRASGTYEQYF TGTGCCAGCAGTGAAAGAGTTAGGGCTAGCGGAACCTACGAGCAGTACTTC
TRBJ1-2 14 many TRBV10-3 NA CAIRGAGDPYGYTF TGTGCCATCAGAGGGGCAGGTGACCCCTATGGCTACACCTTC
TRBJ1-3 17 NA TRBV19 NA CASRSGLIGSSGNTIYF TGTGCCAGTCGATCGGGACTAATAGGATCCTCTGGAAACACCATATATTTT
TRBJ2-7 17 NA TRBV11-3 NA CASSLGRDPRTSYEQYF TGTGCCAGCAGCTTAGGTAGAGACCCTAGGACAAGCTACGAGCAGTACTTC
TRBJ1-3 17 NA TRBV7-2 NA CASSPRHTGSSGNTIYF TGTGCCAGCAGCCCAAGACACACAGGGAGCTCTGGAAACACCATATATTTT
TRBJ2-7 15 once TRBV19 TRBD1 CASSMLRDRIYEQYF TGTGCCAGTAGTATGTTACGGGACAGGATCTACGAGCAGTACTTC
TRBJ2-1 16 NA TRBV3-1/TRBV3-2 NA CASSQDPSGEISRQFF TGTGCCAGCAGCCAAGATCCGAGCGGCGAGATATCTAGGCAGTTCTTC
TRBJ2-3 15 NA TRBV13 NA CASSEAKGLTDTQYF TGTGCCAGCAGCGAGGCGAAGGGGCTCACAGATACGCAGTATTTT
TRBJ1-2 15 NA TRBV24-1 NA CATSDFGKGQNGYTF TGTGCCACCAGTGATTTTGGGAAGGGGCAGAATGGCTACACCTTC
TRBJ1-5 15 NA TRBV6-5 NA CASMSNFFTWQPQHF TGTGCCAGCATGTCAAACTTTTTTACCTGGCAGCCCCAGCATTTT
TRBJ1-6 17 NA TRBV9 TRBD1 CASSEDQGQGARSPLHF TGTGCCAGCAGCGAGGACCAGGGACAGGGGGCCCGATCACCCCTCCACTTT
TRBJ1-3 14 NA TRBV11-3 NA CASSFEGPGNTIYF TGTGCCAGCAGCTTCGAGGGCCCTGGAAACACCATATATTTT
TRBJ1-5 13 NA TRBV12-3/TRBV12-4 NA CASSLRGNQPQHF TGTGCCAGCAGTTTACGGGGGAATCAGCCCCAGCATTTT
TRBJ2-6 13 NA TRBV2 TRBD1 CATTGEGANVLTF TGTGCCACCACAGGGGAAGGGGCCAACGTCCTGACTTTC
TRBJ1-2 15 NA TRBV14 NA CASSQLRGASYGYTF TGTGCCAGCAGCCAATTGCGGGGGGCGAGCTATGGCTACACCTTC
TRBJ2-7 15 NA TRBV4-3 NA CASSQETGQGYEQYF TGCGCCAGCAGCCAAGAAACAGGGCAGGGCTACGAGCAGTACTTC
TRBJ1-5 15 NA TRBV19 TRBD1 CASSPGQASNQPQHF TGTGCCAGTAGTCCGGGACAGGCTAGCAATCAGCCCCAGCATTTT
TRBJ2-2 15 few TRBV4-3 TRBD1 CASSRGQGGTGELFF TGCGCCAGCAGCCGCGGACAGGGGGGCACCGGGGAGCTGTTTTTT
TRBJ2-7 16 NA TRBV27 TRBD2 CASSLKVLAGSYEQYF TGTGCCAGCAGTTTAAAGGTTCTAGCGGGTTCCTACGAGCAGTACTTC
TRBJ2-7 14 NA TRBV28 TRBD2 CASRRTSGARGQYF TGTGCCAGCAGGAGGACTAGCGGGGCCCGCGGGCAGTACTTC
TRBJ1-2 15 NA TRBV19 TRBD1 CASSVTGGPLYGYTF TGTGCCAGTAGTGTGACAGGGGGCCCCCTCTATGGCTACACCTTC
TRBJ1-2 15 NA TRBV19 TRBD1 CASSIPTGGVYGYTF TGTGCCAGTAGTATCCCGACAGGGGGCGTATATGGCTACACCTTC
TRBJ2-3 13 NA TRBV11-3 TRBD2 CASNQRETDTQYF TGTGCCAGCAACCAGCGGGAGACAGATACGCAGTATTTT
TRBJ2-3 15 NA TRBV7-9 TRBD2 CASSFGGSSTDTQYF TGTGCCAGCAGCTTCGGCGGGAGTAGCACAGATACGCAGTATTTT
TRBJ1-2 13 NA TRBV18 NA CASSPKDSYGYTF TGTGCCAGCTCACCAAAGGACAGCTATGGCTACACCTTC
TRBJ1-2 14 NA TRBV18 NA CASSPGGANYGYTF TGTGCCAGCTCACCAGGGGGCGCGAACTATGGCTACACCTTC
TRBJ1-3 17 NA TRBV7-2 NA CASSLGPGGLSGNTIYF TGTGCCAGCAGCTTAGGCCCGGGAGGGCTCTCTGGAAACACCATATATTTT
TRBJ2-5 18 NA TRBV28 TRBD2 CASSLSWGLAGFQETQYF TGTGCCAGCAGTTTAAGTTGGGGACTAGCGGGGTTCCAAGAGACCCAGTACTTC
TRBJ1-5 13 NA TRBV3-1/TRBV3-2 NA CASSQDFGQPQHF TGTGCCAGCAGCCAAGATTTCGGGCAGCCCCAGCATTTT
TRBJ1-2 15 NA TRBV13 TRBD1 CASSLGSYRGDGYTF TGTGCCAGCAGCTTAGGATCCTACAGGGGGGATGGCTACACCTTC
TRBJ1-2 16 NA TRBV2 TRBD1 CASSVIKGQGMGGYTF TGTGCCAGCAGTGTTATCAAAGGACAGGGGATGGGCGGCTACACCTTC
TRBJ2-7 15 NA TRBV7-3 NA CASSLIRIAAYEQYF TGTGCCAGCAGCTTAATTCGAATCGCAGCCTACGAGCAGTACTTC
TRBJ2-2 15 NA TRBV3-1/TRBV3-2 TRBD2 CASSRSGSRTGELFF TGTGCCAGCAGCCGTAGCGGGAGCCGAACCGGGGAGCTGTTTTTT
TRBJ2-7 15 few TRBV19 NA CASSIATAGAYEQYF TGTGCCAGTAGTATCGCAACGGCAGGGGCCTACGAGCAGTACTTC
TRBJ2-4 17 NA TRBV6-2/TRBV6-3 NA CASSSTRGGADKNIQYF TGTGCCAGCAGTTCAACGAGGGGGGGCGCCGACAAAAACATTCAGTACTTC
TRBJ2-7 14 NA TRBV9 TRBD2 CASSVLAGAYEQYF TGTGCCAGCAGCGTCCTAGCGGGAGCGTACGAGCAGTACTTC
TRBJ2-7 13 NA TRBV12-3/TRBV12-4 TRBD1 CASSLAGGAQQYF TGTGCCAGCAGTTTGGCAGGGGGCGCCCAGCAGTACTTC
TRBJ2-7 15 NA TRBV6-5 NA CASRPGGHVFYEQYF TGTGCCAGCAGGCCCGGCGGACATGTCTTCTACGAGCAGTACTTC
TRBJ1-5 13 NA TRBV28 NA CASSLWANQPQHF TGTGCCAGCAGTTTATGGGCTAATCAGCCCCAGCATTTT